These 21 T cell receptor beta chains came from one sample sequenced in a study of control samples from healthy donors and cancer patients. Profiled with immunoSEQ multiplex PCR; TCRdb holds only in-frame clones, not every one. Of 140,000 or so clones listed, about nine tenths are singletons. Sequenced: blood. The origin of the receptors is a man aged 25-40 years in good health.

The rearrangement joins TRBV6-5 to TRBJ2-7; TRBD2 matches 9 bases. Germline-derived CDR1 and CDR2 are MNHEY and SVGAGI. V gave up 0 bases and J gave up 2 bases; unmatched junction bases: 5. This CDR3 spans 16 amino acids. Here the CDR3 DNA reads TGTGCCAGCAGTTACTCTCTGGCTAGCGGGACCTACGAGCAGTACTTC. It is translated as CASSYSLASGTYEQYF.

Only one count was recorded for this clone. The J gene is TRBJ2-7, the V gene TRBV2; a weak D match, TRBD2 (6 bases). Germline-derived CDR1 and CDR2 are SNHLY and FYNNEI. The CDR3 length is 13 residues. The V gene lost 8 bases and the J gene lost 5 bases, with 16 bases spanning the gap. For the CDR3, the DNA is TGTGCCAGCCGTTTACTCGGAGGGAACGAGCAGTACTTC. Translated: CASRLLGGNEQYF.

This chain links TRBV24-1 with TRBJ2-3, with TRBD2 identical over 9 bases. In germline, CDR1 is KGHDR, CDR2 SFDVKD. Trimming at V came to 1 base and at J to 4 bases, leaving 8 bases not matched to a gene. The CDR3 spans 17 residues. The chain's CDR3 is CATSDFAASGDPDTQYF. The CDR3 DNA is TGTGCCACCAGTGATTTTGCGGCTAGCGGGGATCCAGATACGCAGTATTTT.

The rearrangement joins TRBV12-5 to TRBJ2-7; 9 bases align to TRBD2. The CDR3 has 15 residues. With 2 bases clipped from V and 7 bases from J, the junction kept 9 bases outside the gene matches. Germline CDR1 LGHNT, CDR2 FRNRAP. This CDR3 reads CASGLIGTSRPEQYF. DNA for the CDR3: TGTGCTAGTGGTTTGATCGGGACTAGCAGACCTGAGCAGTACTTC.

This clone was recorded a few times. For the CDR3, the DNA is TGTGCCATCAGTGAGTCTGGGACAGGGAACACCGGGGAGCTGTTTTTT. This encodes CAISESGTGNTGELFF. The J gene is TRBJ2-2, the V gene TRBV10-3; 8 bases align to TRBD1. The CDR3 is made up of 16 amino acids. V lost 0 bases, J lost 1 base, and 1 base stayed unmatched. Germline V gene sequence: CDR1 ENHRY, CDR2 SYGVKD.

This sequence joins TRBV4-3 and TRBJ1-6; D might be TRBD1 (5 bases). V gave up 0 bases and J gave up 8 bases, with 11 bases separating them. Germline CDR1 and CDR2: LGHNA and YSLEER. CDR3 length equals 15 residues. DNA for the CDR3: TGCGCCAGCAGCCAAGATCCCAGGGAGTATTCACCCCTCCACTTT. Protein: CASSQDPREYSPLHF.

V gene TRBV6-1 combines with J gene TRBJ2-5, with D possibly TRBD1 on 6 matching bases. Germline CDR1 and CDR2: MNHNS and SASEGT. Trimming removed 0 bases at V and 7 bases at J, with 15 bases between. This CDR3 has 15 residues. The CDR3 loop is CASSEAGAFGTTQYF. CDR3 coding DNA: TGTGCCAGCAGTGAAGCGGGGGCTTTTGGCACGACCCAGTACTTC.

The genes are TRBV6-1 and TRBJ1-5, with D possibly being TRBD1 (5 bases). In germline, CDR1 is MNHNS, CDR2 SASEGT. Trimming removed 4 bases from V and 4 bases from J, with 20 bases in between. This CDR3 contains 17 residues. The chain's CDR3 is CASSVRGGGFNNQPQHF. CDR3 sequence (DNA): TGTGCCAGCAGTGTGAGGGGTGGGGGGTTTAATAATCAGCCCCAGCATTTT.

The chain couples TRBV9 to TRBJ2-3; 11 bases map to TRBD1. CDR1 is SGDLS, CDR2 YYNGEE, per germline. The CDR3 is 16 residues long. The V gene end was trimmed by 4 bases and the J gene end by 0 bases; junction bases not matched to a gene: 4. CDR3 bases: TGTGCCAGCAGCCTCAGGGACAGGGGGAGCACAGATACGCAGTATTTT. Its protein is CASSLRDRGSTDTQYF.

This chain uses TRBV4-1 with TRBJ1-1; D not certain. This CDR3 region has 16 residues. V lost 3 bases and J 0 bases, leaving 14 bases between the germline ends. CDR1 MGHRA and CDR2 YSYEKL come from the germline V gene. This CDR3 is CASSQMPGGMNTEAFF. The CDR3 region has the DNA TGCGCCAGCAGCCAGATGCCTGGCGGAATGAACACTGAAGCTTTCTTT.

This sequence joins TRBV20-1 and TRBJ2-1, with D uncertain. The CDR3 spans 12 residues. Trimming removed 3 bases from V and 6 bases from J, with 9 bases in between. Germline V gene lookup returns CDR1 DFQATT and CDR2 SNEGSKA (reference sequence). CDR3 in amino acids: CSASAQSNEQFF. The CDR3 nucleotides read TGCAGTGCTAGTGCCCAGTCCAATGAGCAGTTCTTC.

V usage is TRBV9 and J usage is TRBJ2-3, with a weak D call TRBD2 (6 bases). The CDR3 totals 16 residues. Trimming left V 2 bases short and J 6 bases short, with 19 bases between. The germline gives CDR1 SGDLS, CDR2 YYNGEE. CDR3 sequence: CASSVEVAAWRDTQYF. The CDR3 region has the DNA TGTGCCAGCAGCGTTGAAGTAGCGGCCTGGAGGGATACGCAGTATTTT. Supplemented by reference TRBV9 and TRBJ2-3, the full variable domain reads DSGVTQTPKHLITATGQRVTLRCSPRSGDLSVYWYQQSLDQGLQFLIQYYNGEERAKGNILERFSAQQFPDLHSELNLSSLELGDSALYFCASSVEVAAWRDTQYFGPGTRLTVL.

The genes are TRBV20-1 and TRBJ2-7; 7 nucleotides agree with TRBD2. The CDR3 contains 11 residues. J lost 4 bases, V lost 3 bases, and 0 bases had no gene match. Germline lookup yields CDR1 DFQATT and CDR2 SNEGSKA (reference sequence). The DNA for the CDR3 is TGCAGTGCTAGCGGGGGGTACGAGCAGTACTTC. Amino acid sequence: CSASGGYEQYF.

The rearrangement links TRBV24-1 to TRBJ2-1; 11 nucleotides line up with TRBD2. Germline CDR1 reads KGHDR; CDR2 reads SFDVKD. The V gene end was trimmed by 0 bases and the J gene end by 0 bases; junction bases not matched to a gene: 3. This CDR3 is 18 amino acids long. The CDR3 loop reads CATSDLGLAGGSYNEQFF. For the CDR3, the DNA is TGTGCCACCAGTGATTTGGGGCTAGCGGGGGGCTCCTACAATGAGCAGTTCTTC.

This clone was counted between two and nine times. V is TRBV5-8 and J is TRBJ2-7; D is unclear. CDR1 and CDR2 from the germline V gene are SGHTS and YDEGEE. The V end lost 0 bases, the J end lost 5 bases, and 15 bases lay between the germline ends. The CDR3 consists of 15 residues. The CDR3 reads CASSLVGLGRHEQYF. The CDR3 bases are TGTGCCAGCAGCTTGGTGGGGTTAGGCCGTCACGAGCAGTACTTC.

The chain is built from TRBV19 and TRBJ2-1; 9 nucleotides agree with TRBD2. The CDR3 is 15 amino acids. Germline assignment: CDR1 LNHDA and CDR2 SQIVND (reference sequence). The trim removed 6 bases at V and 4 bases at J, leaving 7 bases unmatched. CDR3 region: CASRRAGGFYNEQFF. The DNA for the CDR3 is TGTGCCAGTAGGCGAGCGGGGGGATTTTACAATGAGCAGTTCTTC.

The chain joins TRBV10-3 to TRBJ1-5, with unresolved D. Germline V gives CDR1 ENHRY, CDR2 SYGVKD. This CDR3 is built from 12 residues. V dropped 10 bases and J dropped 1 base, with 8 bases sitting between them. The CDR3 loop reads CATGPSNQPQHF. As DNA, the CDR3 is TGTGCCACGGGTCCCAGCAATCAGCCCCAGCATTTT.

V usage is TRBV2 and J usage is TRBJ2-1; 8 nucleotides align to TRBD2. The CDR3 contains 15 residues. The V gene's germline CDR1 is SNHLY and CDR2 FYNNEI. V was clipped by 3 bases and J by 2 bases; unmatched bases: 3. In DNA form, the CDR3 reads TGTGCCAGCAGTGATTTCGGGAGGGCCTACAATGAGCAGTTCTTC. It codes for CASSDFGRAYNEQFF.

The chain carries TRBV4-3 and TRBJ2-7; 7 bases are shared with TRBD2. Germline V gene sequence: CDR1 LGHNA, CDR2 YSLEER. With V trimmed by 1 base and J by 2 bases, 2 bases remained unmatched. The CDR3 is made up of 14 amino acids. This CDR3 reads CASSQAGGTYEQYF. The DNA for the CDR3 is TGCGCCAGCAGCCAAGCGGGAGGAACCTACGAGCAGTACTTC.

This clone was counted a single time. The rearrangement links TRBV27 to TRBJ2-7; unclear D gene. CDR3 size: 12 residues. Germline V lookup: CDR1 MNHEY, CDR2 SMNVEV (reference sequence). The V end was cut by 4 bases, the J end by 8 bases, with 12 bases between. CDR3 in amino acids: CASSSARVKQYF. As DNA, the CDR3 is TGTGCCAGCAGTTCCGCCCGAGTAAAGCAGTACTTC.

The chain employs TRBV5-8 and TRBJ2-7, with TRBD1 matching over 10 bases. The germline gives CDR1 SGHTS, CDR2 YDEGEE. The V segment lost 4 bases and the J segment 5 bases; nucleotides outside the gene matches: 6. The CDR3 length is 14 residues. CDR3 amino acids: CASSPRGTGDEQYF. The CDR3 coding sequence is TGTGCCAGCAGCCCAAGGGGGACAGGGGACGAGCAGTACTTC.